The 27 T cell receptor beta chains below all came from one sample that was sequenced in a study of T-cell reconstitution after alpha-beta-depleted transplantation in children. Preparation of the TCRbeta library involved a method that used unique molecular identifiers. A single record per CDR3 protein comes from TCRdb applying MiXCR to the PCR reads. Among hundreds of thousands of distinct CDR3 sequences listed, 15% to 20% were seen once. Source: PBMCs, mostly from graft donor cells, taken 360 days after TCRalphabeta/CD19-depleted stem cell transplant. The origin of the receptors is a boy less than two years old who had a stem cell transplant for Wiskott-Aldrich syndrome, so the T cells may come from the graft donor.

The chain joins TRBV29-1 to TRBJ2-5; perhaps D is TRBD1 or TRBD2 (5 bases each). CDR1 and CDR2 from the germline V gene are SQVTM and ANQGSEA. The CDR3 extends over 14 amino acids. The germline V and J ends were trimmed by 4 bases and 0 bases, with 12 bases remaining between them. CDR3 region: CSVAIPGHQETQYF. CDR3 sequence (DNA): TGCAGCGTTGCTATACCGGGACACCAAGAGACCCAGTACTTC.

The genes are TRBV12-3 or TRBV12-4 and TRBJ1-6, with TRBD1 matching over 9 bases. V trimming: 4 bases; J trimming: 14 bases; junction bases outside the gene matches: 6. CDR3 length: 13 residues. CDR3 nucleotides: TGTGCCAGCAGTTCCGGACAGGGGAGAACCCTCCACTTT. This sequence encodes CASSSGQGRTLHF.

The chain is built from TRBV20-1 and TRBJ2-5, with D possibly matching TRBD2 (6 bases). The CDR3 is made up of 13 amino acids. Trimming left V 3 bases short and J 3 bases short, with 11 bases between. Germline assignment: CDR1 DFQATT and CDR2 SNEGSKA (reference sequence). CDR3 coding DNA: TGCAGTGCTAGTTTTACGGGGGAAGAGACCCAGTACTTC. It translates to CSASFTGEETQYF.

The V gene is TRBV7-8, the J gene TRBJ2-3; D possibly uses TRBD1 or TRBD2 (5 bases each). The CDR3 is 14 amino acids. Germline lookup yields CDR1 SGHVS and CDR2 FQNEAQ. Trimming left V 4 bases short and J 7 bases short, with 15 bases between. The CDR3 reads CASSSRGHMNTQYF. The CDR3 nucleotides are TGTGCCAGCAGCTCCCGGGGCCACATGAATACGCAGTATTTT.

The chain employs TRBV7-2 and TRBJ2-5, with 8 bases that match TRBD2. V dropped 5 bases and J dropped 5; count of bases not matched to a gene: 10. Germline V CDR1 and CDR2: SGHTA, FQGNSA. The length of the CDR3 is 15 residues. This CDR3 is CASSPFVAGTETQYF. Here the CDR3 DNA reads TGTGCCAGCAGCCCGTTCGTAGCGGGGACGGAGACCCAGTACTTC.

This clonotype was observed a few times. J is TRBJ2-5 and V is TRBV4-1; TRBD2 agrees at 11 bases. Looked up from germline, CDR1 is MGHRA and CDR2 is YSYEKL. CDR3 length: 16 residues. V was clipped by 0 bases and J by 5 bases; unmatched bases: 5. This CDR3 is CASSQEASGGRETQYF. DNA of the CDR3: TGCGCCAGCAGCCAAGAGGCTAGCGGGGGGCGGGAGACCCAGTACTTC.

This clonotype has only a few counts. The V call is TRBV3-1, the J call TRBJ2-7, with D unclear. CDR1 is LGHDT and CDR2 is YNNKEL in the germline V gene (reference sequence). The V and J ends lost 3 bases and 0 bases respectively, with 12 bases between them. The CDR3 extends over 15 amino acids. This chain's CDR3 is CASSQSTQPSYEQYF. DNA of the CDR3: TGTGCCAGCAGCCAGTCCACTCAACCCTCCTACGAGCAGTACTTC.

The chain couples TRBV12-3 or TRBV12-4 to TRBJ2-7; a weak D match, TRBD2 (7 bases). V lost 7 bases and J 4 bases, leaving 17 bases between the germline ends. This CDR3 has 14 residues. The CDR3 loop is CASTFGGQTYEQYF. The CDR3, as DNA: TGTGCCAGCACCTTCGGGGGGCAAACGTACGAGCAGTACTTC.

This chain uses TRBV11-3 with TRBJ2-1, with D maybe TRBD2 (6 bases). From germline, CDR1 is SGHNT and CDR2 YENEEA. The V and J ends lost 4 bases and 4 bases respectively, with 11 bases between them. The CDR3 length is 14 residues. CDR3 DNA sequence: TGTGCCAGCAGCTCCGGGACTCGTTACAATGAGCAGTTCTTC. Amino acid sequence: CASSSGTRYNEQFF.

CDR3 nucleotides: TGTGCCAGCAGTACTCTAGCAAAGAACACCGGGGAGCTGTTTTTT. The encoded protein is CASSTLAKNTGELFF. The rearrangement joins TRBV7-9 to TRBJ2-2; D might be TRBD2 (5 bases). The V end was cut by 6 bases, the J end by 1 base, with 12 bases between. Germline CDR1 SEHNR, CDR2 FQNEAQ (reference sequence). The CDR3 is 15 residues long.

This clonotype was observed a handful of times. The genes are TRBV5-1 and TRBJ2-7, with D tentatively TRBD1 or TRBD2 (6 bases each). CDR1 is SGHRS, CDR2 YFSETQ, per germline. The CDR3 is made up of 14 amino acids. The ends were cut back, 4 bases at V and 4 bases at J, with 15 bases in the middle. In DNA, the CDR3 is TGCGCCAGCAGCCGGGGGCTTATAGGATACGAGCAGTACTTC. Its protein is CASSRGLIGYEQYF.

The rearrangement uses TRBV9 and TRBJ2-5; D possibly corresponds to TRBD1 (7 bases). Trimming took off 2 bases at V and 4 bases at J, with 12 bases between the two ends. In germline, CDR1 is SGDLS, CDR2 YYNGEE. The CDR3 covers 14 residues. Written as DNA, the CDR3 is TGTGCCAGCAGCGTGAACAGGGGAGGAGAGACCCAGTACTTC. Encoded protein: CASSVNRGGETQYF. Full variable domain (missing parts from reference TRBV9 and TRBJ2-5): DSGVTQTPKHLITATGQRVTLRCSPRSGDLSVYWYQQSLDQGLQFLIQYYNGEERAKGNILERFSAQQFPDLHSELNLSSLELGDSALYFCASSVNRGGETQYFGPGTRLLVL.

The table lists this clonotype with a few counts. This chain links TRBV18 with TRBJ2-6, with TRBD2 as a possible D gene (5 bases). Per germline, CDR1 KGHSH and CDR2 LQKENI. The CDR3 contains 16 residues. The V and J ends lost 1 base and 0 bases respectively, with 7 bases between them. The DNA for the CDR3 is TGTGCCAGCTCACCACGGGAGAGCTCTGGGGCCAACGTCCTGACTTTC. As protein: CASSPRESSGANVLTF. Combining the CDR3 with reference TRBV18 and TRBJ2-6 gives the whole variable domain NAGVMQNPRHLVRRRGQEARLRCSPMKGHSHVYWYRQLPEEGLKFMVYLQKENIIDESGMPKERFSAEFPKEGPSILRIQQVVRGDSAAYFCASSPRESSGANVLTFGAGSRLTVL.

The V gene is TRBV4-3, the J gene TRBJ2-7, with TRBD2 as a possible D gene (7 bases). The CDR3 runs to 16 residues. The germline V gene encodes CDR1 LGHNA and CDR2 YSLEER. Trimming took off 1 base at V and 2 bases at J, with 15 bases between the two ends. Here the CDR3 reads CASSQAWAGDTYEQYF. The CDR3 DNA sequence: TGCGCCAGCAGCCAAGCCTGGGCGGGGGACACCTACGAGCAGTACTTC.

This clonotype was picked up many times. This chain joins TRBV12-3 or TRBV12-4 and TRBJ2-6, with 8 bases that match TRBD2. This CDR3 is 15 amino acids long. J was trimmed by 2 bases and V by 3 bases; bases with no gene match: 0. The CDR3 DNA reads TGTGCCAGCAGTTTCGGGGGGGCTGGGGCCAACGTCCTGACTTTC. It specifies CASSFGGAGANVLTF.

V is TRBV3-1 and J is TRBJ2-6; perhaps TRBD2 as D (5 bases). The CDR3 length is 17 residues. V shed 1 base and J shed 0 bases, with 10 bases lying between them. Per the germline V gene, CDR1 is LGHDT and CDR2 is YNNKEL (reference sequence). The chain's CDR3 is CASSQGTLSSGANVLTF. In DNA form, the CDR3 reads TGTGCCAGCAGCCAAGGGACTTTAAGCTCTGGGGCCAACGTCCTGACTTTC.

The table lists this clonotype with a few counts. The chain recombines TRBV11-1 with TRBJ2-1, with 10 bases matching TRBD1. Germline assignment: CDR1 SGHAT and CDR2 FQDESV (reference sequence). The V gene end was trimmed by 1 base and the J gene end by 8 bases; junction bases not matched to a gene: 17. The CDR3 contains 19 residues. This CDR3 reads CASSLETAPGQGDMYEQFF. The CDR3 region has the DNA TGTGCCAGCAGCTTAGAAACGGCTCCAGGACAGGGGGATATGTATGAGCAGTTCTTC.

V gene TRBV18 combines with J gene TRBJ1-4; a weak D match, TRBD1 (5 bases). Between the trimmed V and J ends, which lost 0 bases and 0 bases, there was a span of 8 bases. The germline gives CDR1 KGHSH, CDR2 LQKENI. This CDR3 comprises 16 residues. CDR3 region: CASSPPTGPTNEKLFF. CDR3 DNA: TGTGCCAGCTCACCACCTACGGGGCCAACTAATGAAAAACTGTTTTTT.

This clonotype appeared a few times. The chain joins TRBV10-3 to TRBJ1-6; 7 nucleotides agree with TRBD1. Germline V gives CDR1 ENHRY, CDR2 SYGVKD. Trimming cost V 1 base and J 7 bases; bases outside gene matches: 4. This CDR3 spans 15 amino acids. In DNA form, the CDR3 reads TGTGCCATCAGTGAGTTGGACAGGACGAATTCACCCCTCCACTTT. The encoded protein is CAISELDRTNSPLHF.

This clonotype was found a few times. The rearrangement uses TRBV6-5 and TRBJ2-5, with D uncertain. CDR3 length equals 15 residues. CDR1 MNHEY and CDR2 SVGAGI come from the germline V gene. Trimming removed 6 bases at V and 1 base at J, with 15 bases between. The CDR3 reads CASSFLDAGQETQYF. CDR3 DNA: TGTGCCAGCAGCTTCCTCGACGCAGGCCAAGAGACCCAGTACTTC.

This chain connects TRBV28 to TRBJ2-7; D may correspond to TRBD1 or TRBD2 (5 bases each). Trimming shortened V by 2 bases and J by 4 bases, and 12 bases separated the two germline ends. The CDR3 extends over 14 amino acids. Germline assignment: CDR1 MDHEN and CDR2 SYDVKM. CDR3 in DNA: TGTGCCAGCAGTTTAGGGGACGGACCGTACGAGCAGTACTTC. Its protein is CASSLGDGPYEQYF.

This chain connects TRBV7-6 to TRBJ2-2; TRBD1 matches 11 bases. The junction had 5 bases not matched to a gene; V was cut back by 1 base and J by 4 bases. The CDR3 totals 17 residues. Germline V gives CDR1 SGHVS, CDR2 FNYEAQ. The CDR3, as DNA: TGTGCCAGCAGCTTAGGGGGACAGGGGGAGGTCACCGGGGAGCTGTTTTTT. Residues: CASSLGGQGEVTGELFF. Full variable domain (outside the CDR3, taken from reference TRBV7-6 and TRBJ2-2): GAGVSQSPRYKVTKRGQDVALRCDPISGHVSLYWYRQALGQGPEFLTYFNYEAQQDKSGLPNDRFSAERPEGSISTLTIQRTEQRDSAMYRCASSLGGQGEVTGELFFGEGSRLTVL.

The V and J genes are TRBV12-3 or TRBV12-4 and TRBJ2-5; D gene ambiguous. This CDR3 is built from 14 residues. The V end was cut by 5 bases, the J end by 2 bases, with 12 bases between. The CDR3 loop is CASSPSGPQETQYF. Here the CDR3 DNA reads TGTGCCAGCAGTCCCTCGGGCCCACAAGAGACCCAGTACTTC.

This clonotype was counted a few times. J is TRBJ2-4 and V is TRBV6-2 or TRBV6-3; either TRBD1 or TRBD2 may supply D (6 bases each). Trimming pared 2 bases from V and 3 bases from J, leaving 14 bases between. The CDR3 sequence is 16 residues long. Germline lookup yields CDR1 MNHEY and CDR2 SVGEGT. Here the CDR3 reads CASSYLDRRDKNIQYF. CDR3 DNA sequence: TGTGCCAGCAGTTACCTCGACAGGAGGGACAAAAACATTCAGTACTTC.

The rearrangement uses TRBV5-1 and TRBJ2-1; TRBD1 might be the D (5 bases). In germline, CDR1 is SGHRS, CDR2 YFSETQ. V shed 6 bases and J shed 0 bases, with 19 bases lying between them. The CDR3 runs 17 residues. CDR3 nucleotides: TGCGCCAGCAACACCCTCCGTCCAGGGTCCTCCTACAATGAGCAGTTCTTC. Translated, it gives CASNTLRPGSSYNEQFF. The variable domain in full, with the rest retrieved from reference TRBV5-1 and TRBJ2-1, is KAGVTQTPRYLIKTRGQQVTLSCSPISGHRSVSWYQQTPGQGLQFLFEYFSETQRNKGNFPGRFSGRQFSNSRSEMNVSTLELGDSALYLCASNTLRPGSSYNEQFFGPGTRLTVL.

This clonotype was observed a few times. The chain recombines TRBV28 with TRBJ2-3; D is possibly TRBD1 or TRBD2 (7 bases each). The CDR3 spans 14 residues. Germline V gene lookup returns CDR1 MDHEN and CDR2 SYDVKM. The V gene lost 5 bases and the J gene lost 4 bases, with 13 bases spanning the gap. CDR3 region: CASSQGGGPDTQYF. The CDR3 bases are TGTGCCAGCAGTCAGGGGGGGGGACCAGATACGCAGTATTTT.

Regarding this clonotype: This clone may be a read error of a much larger clone one base away. The gene calls are TRBV12-3 or TRBV12-4 and TRBJ1-6; unclear D gene. CDR3 size: 12 residues. V lost 3 bases and J 9 bases, leaving 6 bases between the germline ends. The DNA of the CDR3 is TGTGCCAGCAGTTTTGCTGGTTCACCCCTCCACTTT. It yields the protein CASSFAGSPLHF.